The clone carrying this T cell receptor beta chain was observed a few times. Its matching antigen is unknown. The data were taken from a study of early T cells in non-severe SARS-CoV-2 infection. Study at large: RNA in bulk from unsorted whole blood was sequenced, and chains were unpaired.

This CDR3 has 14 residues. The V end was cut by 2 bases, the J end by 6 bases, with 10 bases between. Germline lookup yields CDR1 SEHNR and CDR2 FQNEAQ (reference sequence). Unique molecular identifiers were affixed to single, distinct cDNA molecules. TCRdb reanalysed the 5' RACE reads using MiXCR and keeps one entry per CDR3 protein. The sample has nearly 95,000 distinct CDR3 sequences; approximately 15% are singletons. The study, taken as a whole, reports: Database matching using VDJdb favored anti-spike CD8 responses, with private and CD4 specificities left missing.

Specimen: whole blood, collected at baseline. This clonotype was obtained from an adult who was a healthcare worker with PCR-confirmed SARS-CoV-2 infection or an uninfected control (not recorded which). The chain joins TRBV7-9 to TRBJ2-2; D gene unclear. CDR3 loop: CASSLRQNAGELFF. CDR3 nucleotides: TGTGCCAGCAGCTTACGGCAGAATGCCGGGGAGCTGTTTTTT.